This T cell receptor (beta chain) was recovered during a study of blood T cell repertoires in COVID-19 (dated by TCRdb to the early 2020s). The study in broad terms: Samples covering the acute and convalescent phases of COVID-19 were provided by collaborators in the United States, Italy and Spain. The material from the prospective study consisted of cDNA or gDNA derived from T cells, B-cell-depleted T cells, or PBMCs. Subjects who had been exposed to COVID-19, were actively infected with it, or had recovered from it provided the deeply sampled blood TCRbeta repertoires that made up the dataset. The repertoires were released in a freely available public database intended as a resource for research on the immune response to SARS-CoV-2. The samples were drawn from the first 160 participants of the ongoing ImmuneRACE study and from 1,200 or so subjects provided by 6 global collaborators. A de-identified subject ID, COVID-19 status, age in years and sex were almost always included in the sample metadata. Where available, HLA class I and class II types were obtained from metadata supplied by the sample provider rather than from assay-based typing. Points the paper makes about the study in general: How much clinical and demographic metadata was included differed by source and by participant, and the metadata was provided uncurated.

TCRbeta CDR3 regions were amplified from genomic DNA using the immunoSEQ Assay, a bias-controlled multiplex PCR. On the authors' methods: Nucleated cell counts per sample were estimated from amplification of reference gene primers within the assay. To quantify the absolute abundance of each unique TCRbeta CDR3 rearrangement, sequence reads were collapsed and filtered. Productive Simpson clonality was computed per sample as the square root of Simpson's diversity index over productive rearrangements. TCRdb mirrors the immuneACCESS table, restricted to in-frame sequences. Some clones are absent from its copies; in checked studies, under half trace to an unresolved V gene, and the reason for the others is unknown. The V and J calls and the clone size are those of that table, but D and trimming were determined from the DNA. Across this sample there are more than 95,000 clones, with 86% seen only once. The biggest ten clones account for about 5.4% of the sample.

Concerning this clone: No antigen is known for it. No much larger clone is present one base from it, and per-base qualities are unavailable.

Each collaborating institution followed its own protocols to collect whole blood in K2EDTA tubes. For TCRbeta analysis, collaborator samples were shipped as frozen whole blood, as isolated PBMCs, or as DNA extracted from either sample type. Sequencing was done on a sample of peripheral blood. The receptor was derived from a human donor in a cohort sampled during active COVID-19.

For the CDR3, the sequence is CASSLRSGVNREQFF. The DNA reads as follows: TGTGCCAGCAGCTTAAGGTCAGGGGTCAACCGTGAGCAGTTCTTC. Recombination connected TRBV7-3 to TRBJ2-1, with a weak D call of TRBD1 (6 bases match). The germline V gene sets CDR1 to SGHTA and CDR2 to FQGTGA. From cysteine to phenylalanine, the CDR3 is 15 amino acids long. Only the CDR3 portion is preserved as DNA: 45 bases, with reading frame beginning at the first base. V is clipped by 1 base and J by 9 bases, and the sequence between their germline boundaries is 16 bases long.